This section outlines one T cell receptor beta chain sequence together with its context. Its specific antigen is unknown. No per-base quality is available; no much larger clone lies one base away. This record comes from a study of cytomegalovirus exposure and HLA in healthy donors (dated by TCRdb to 2016 to 2017). Regarding the research as a whole: An earlier analysis of approximately 640 of the donors reported 250 to 300 Gb of sequence data and roughly 100 million unique TCR beta sequences from 150 million to 200 million T cells. An early release covering approximately 600 HLA-typed donors comprised approximately 300 gigabases of sequencing data and about 90 million unique TCR sequences. Of the 300 to 450 genotyped donors, more than 75% were placed in the genetic ancestry cluster associated with self-reported Caucasian donors. The study aimed to test whether cataloging public T cell receptors could reveal signatures of past pathogen exposure. Using immunosequencing, the study profiled T cell repertoires from 550 to 750 subjects and related those repertoires to cytomegalovirus serostatus. Besides the first cohort of 550 to 750 subjects, a separate validation cohort made up of 90 to 150 different subjects was used. The study combined high-throughput TCR immunosequencing, statistical association of individual TCRs with disease status, and machine learning to predict cytomegalovirus infection status. To study patterns of TCR occurrence, a later analysis re-analyzed previously published TCR beta repertoires from hundreds of donors and added high-resolution HLA genotyping. Rather than drawing on any new phenotypic data, the later analysis identified candidate immune exposures from TCR beta sequences and the way those sequences occurred across donors. An earlier analysis of roughly 580 of the donors used high-throughput TCR beta sequencing to judge whether each TCR beta V gene segment behaved as functional or pseudogenic. Donor age, sex, ethnicity and CMV serostatus were compiled together with the repertoire data. A later genetic analysis took genome-wide SNP genotypes for about three fifths of the roughly 670 donors and used that subset as a discovery cohort. All discovery cohort repertoires had been generated on a single sequencing platform. HLA typing included class I and class II loci at four-digit resolution. Typing coverage differed by locus: A, B, C, DRB1 and DQB1 were typed in about 620-630 donors, DQA1 in about 500, DPA1 in some 600, and DPB1 in 472. A few DR-DQ haplotypes were treated as single units for association and clustering because of strong linkage in the cohort. Among 398 genotyped donors of the cohort, an average of roughly 240,000 unique TCR beta nucleotide sequences were sequenced per donor, 15% to 20% of them non-productive.

The cohort consisted of 600 or so healthy bone marrow donors. All cohort members were sampled while nominally healthy, although unrecorded immune exposures were likely present. The donor tested CMV seronegative, placing the donor among the roughly 350 seronegative members of the cohort. Every donor gave a peripheral blood sample, and the peripheral blood mononuclear cells from that sample were used for TCR beta sequencing. Genomic DNA extraction from the blood cell samples was performed with the Qiagen DNeasy Blood Extraction Kit. The research as a whole found: A later analysis found that HLA-associated TCR beta chains were more clonally expanded and had lower generation probabilities than equally common non-associated chains. In the study, around 160 TCR beta chains were listed as associated with cytomegalovirus. For the cohort, immune exposure information was limited to CMV serostatus. In a later analysis, most CMV-associated TCR beta chains were found to appear HLA-restricted, with HLA associations seemingly driven largely by CMV exposure. Linkage disequilibrium might explain the correlated functional status among segregating V segments, but an unknown experimental factor could not be excluded. Compared with the roughly 670-donor mean, donors in an Asian-associated ancestry cluster had fewer N-insertions in productive TCRs, according to a later genetic analysis. In an earlier analysis of 587 of the donors, most TCR beta V segments appeared in productive rearrangements about 87% or about 30% of the time, broadly matching IMGT annotations. HLA typing was unavailable for some donors at each locus, so association tests used only the typed subset. In a later analysis, the rate of TCR association differed among HLA loci, with DRB1 alleles having the most associated TCRs and HLA-C alleles having the fewest. When HLA alleles, especially DR and DQ, strongly co-occurred, TCR associations were difficult to assign to individual alleles. Specific HLA alleles were associated with roughly 16,000 TCR beta sequences at a false discovery rate of 0.05 in a later analysis. The classifier was reported to diagnose cytomegalovirus status with high specificity and sensitivity in both the original and validation cohorts. Only TCR beta chains were sequenced in this cohort, and the absence of alpha or paired-chain data limited detectable features. In vitro tests confirmed that a few of the cytomegalovirus-associated TCR beta chains recognize cytomegalovirus antigens. Across donors, most TCR sequences were observed very rarely, whereas some public TCRs were present in many individuals. Because counts were too low, roughly 16 rarely observed V segments, including chromosome 9 orphons, were left out of the earlier analysis of roughly 600 of the donors. V-gene and J-gene trimming of TCR beta chains was associated with a missense DCLRE1C variant in a later genetic analysis, and the association was replicated in an independent cohort. A further reported finding was that TCR beta sequences accurately predicted the HLA-A and HLA-B alleles for most subjects in the first cohort. The authors suggested that the approach could potentially be generalized to other disease states and immunological phenotypes. Several of the top co-occurrence clusters appeared to be linked to parvovirus B19, influenza, CMV and Epstein-Barr virus, according to a later analysis. The presence/absence analyses assumed that sequencing depth was roughly uniform across donors, and that assumption may not be true. Some IMGT-functional V segments, including TRBV6-2 and TRBV6-3, could not be distinguished by the 87-base-pair reads and were therefore excluded. A cluster of highly shared sequence variants was judged likely to represent a technical artifact of the sequencing pipeline.

V trim: 2 bases; J trim: 5 bases; unmatched bases: 5. Counted from cysteine to phenylalanine, this CDR3 has 14 amino acids. Solely the CDR3 DNA is kept, with 42 bases framed from the first base. Per the germline V gene, SGHDN is the CDR1 and FVKESK is the CDR2. The library was built by means of the immunoSEQ multiplex PCR assay. A mixture of 60 forward primers for TCR Vbeta segments and 13 reverse primers for TCR Jbeta segments was used in the multiplex PCR. Amplification of the CDR3 region of rearranged TCR beta genes was performed with a multiplex PCR assay on genomic DNA. The Illumina HiSeq System was used to sequence the amplified TCR beta libraries as 87-base-pair reads. The paper's data handling went like this. A later analysis counted around 72 million unique TCR beta chains across the 670 or so repertoires, and 10 million to 11 million of these chains were shared by at least two donors. To remove PCR and sequencing errors, raw reads were error-corrected and collapsed into unique sequences using a nearest-neighbor algorithm that merged closely related sequences. To assign V, D and J gene segments, CDR3 sequences were aligned to IMGT reference sequences. For a sequence to be retained, a match of at least six nucleotides to both a V gene segment and a J gene segment was required. A rearrangement counted as productive if the CDR3 had no stop codons and remained in frame with V and J, and every other rearrangement counted as non-productive. Following IMGT convention, CDR3 was defined as the stretch from the second conserved V-encoded cysteine up to the conserved J-encoded phenylalanine. Sequences without an unambiguous match to a single V gene segment were excluded from the earlier analysis of about 630 of the donors. An earlier analysis of roughly 590 of the donors called V segments functional above 56.7% productive rearrangements and segregating when the between-donor standard deviation exceeded 5%. A statistical classification framework was developed to diagnose cytomegalovirus status using the catalog of TCR beta chain sequences. V and J gene assignment, in a later analysis, came from comparing TCR nucleotide sequences with IMGT/GENE-DB human TR gene sequences. A later analysis assigned CDR3 sequences and most-parsimonious VDJ recombination scenarios with the TCRdist pipeline. In a later analysis, each TCR beta chain was defined by its CDR3 amino acid sequence together with its V-gene family, and reads without a unique V-gene family were excluded. In a later analysis, fewer than 600 highly shared, low-generation-probability nucleotide sequences were removed to address suspected cross-contamination and a sequencing artifact. In a later analysis, a clonal expansion index was calculated for each public chain from normalized within-repertoire ranks of inferred template counts. In a later analysis, generation probabilities were computed using a VDJ recombination model fitted to out-of-frame rearrangements, and the results were checked against IGoR. In a later analysis, hypergeometric tests were used to score TCR-TCR, TCR-HLA and TCR-CMV co-occurrence, with a repertoire-size bias correction applied to TCR pairs. To estimate false discovery rates, a later analysis permuted the HLA or CMV assignments 20 times. In a later analysis, co-occurring TCRs were grouped using DBSCAN, and TCRdist sequence similarity was added for clustering within HLA-allele-positive subsets. Repertoires with fewer than 30,000 or more than 120,000 public chains, plus five repertoires with anomalous nucleotide sharing, were excluded from co-occurrence clustering. The immuneACCESS repertoire file appears here via TCRdb, limited to in-frame rearrangements. These files lack a portion of the clones; in checked studies, under half of the deficit traces to unresolved V genes, and the cause of the others is not known. The V and J calls and clone size were taken over from that table, and D and trimming were inferred from the DNA. For this sample the table gives around 110,000 clones, of which roughly four fifths were detected only once. About 1.6% of the sample rests with the top ten.

This TCR was recovered from a woman aged 18-30 years in good health and CMV-seronegative. The chain is made from TRBV14 and TRBJ1-1, and TRBD1 matches 7 of the central bases. Sequenced sample: PBMCs. The CDR3 amino acid sequence is: CASSQSTGWTEAFF. The sequenced DNA: TGTGCCAGCAGCCAATCGACAGGGTGGACTGAAGCTTTCTTT.